Following are 7 T cell receptor beta chains from one sample sequenced in a study of blood T cell repertoires in COVID-19. Produced via immunoSEQ multiplex PCR; TCRdb's table is partial and in-frame only. The table lists about 180,000 clones, about 91% of them singletons. Sequencing used peripheral blood. Source of these receptors: a woman aged 25 to 39 with acute or convalescent COVID-19.

The genes are TRBV7-2 and TRBJ1-1, with D unresolved. Trimming removed 5 bases at V and 5 bases at J, with 15 bases between. The CDR3 runs to 14 residues. Germline values: CDR1 SGHTA, CDR2 FQGNSA. For the CDR3, the DNA is TGTGCCAGCAGCAACCCCGCTCCGGGAACTGAAGCTTTCTTT. As protein: CASSNPAPGTEAFF.

The J gene is TRBJ1-2, the V gene TRBV15; D remains unclear. The length of the CDR3 is 13 residues. CDR1 and CDR2 from the germline V gene are LNHNV and YYDKDF (reference sequence). V was clipped by 5 bases and J by 2 bases, with 9 bases between them. The DNA for the CDR3 is TGTGCCACCAGCTTGTCAAGCAACTATGGCTACACCTTC. Encoded protein: CATSLSSNYGYTF.

The chain has TRBV6-6 and TRBJ1-3; D remains unclear. Trimming took off 10 bases at V and 0 bases at J, with 7 bases between the two ends. This CDR3 region has 12 residues. The germline V gene encodes CDR1 MNHNY and CDR2 SVGAGI (reference sequence). CDR3 sequence (DNA): TGTGCCACCGTCCTCTCTGGAAACACCATATATTTT. Protein: CATVLSGNTIYF.

The V and J genes are TRBV21-1 and TRBJ2-2; TRBD2, the D gene given by the table, was not confirmed from the DNA. TRBV21-1 is a known pseudogene. This CDR3 has 17 amino acids. The CDR3 sequence is CASSKETLAGNTGELFF. In nucleotides, the CDR3 is TGTGCCAGCAGCAAAGAAACTCTAGCGGGAAACACCGGGGAGCTGTTTTTT.

This clone showed up just once. V and J are TRBV7-8 and TRBJ2-5, with 7 bases lining up with TRBD2. The J segment lost 4 bases and the V segment lost 5 bases, leaving 7 bases of the junction unmatched. The CDR3 has 14 residues. CDR1 is SGHVS, CDR2 FQNEAQ, per germline. The CDR3 DNA sequence: TGTGCCAGCAGCCCGCGGGAGTATGTAGAGACCCAGTACTTC. It encodes CASSPREYVETQYF.

The V and J genes are TRBV6-5 and TRBJ1-1; D not certain. The CDR3 loop spans 13 amino acids. V lost 11 bases and J lost 0, with 13 bases in between. Germline V CDR1 and CDR2: MNHEY, SVGAGI. CDR3 sequence reads: CAATLEVNTEAFF. The CDR3 nucleotides read TGTGCCGCGACGTTAGAGGTGAACACTGAAGCTTTCTTT.

With respect to this clone: Different DNA sequences within this sample yield the same CDR3. The chain recombines TRBV5-1 with TRBJ1-4; D is uncertain. This CDR3 has 14 amino acids. V lost 0 bases and J 0 bases, leaving 3 bases between the germline ends. The germline gives CDR1 SGHRS, CDR2 YFSETQ. As DNA, the CDR3 is TGCGCCAGCAGCTTGGCTGCAACTAATGAAAAACTGTTTTTT. Encoded protein: CASSLAATNEKLFF.